This T cell receptor beta chain was captured in a study of post-analysis software for immune sequencing data (dated by TCRdb to the mid-2010s). At the level of the whole study: Disease courses on record covered relapsing-remitting, secondary progressive and progressive-relapsing multiple sclerosis, though some patients had no subtype annotation. A subset of samples was prepared in parallel using single-end sample barcoding, then pooled and co-amplified after Illumina adapter ligation. The patient repertoires were set against about 12 previously published healthy control repertoires from donors whose ages ranged from roughly 6 to 27 years. Broader findings and caveats from the paper: Strong co-clustering of samples prepared in the same batch was shown by direct clustering with F measure, prompting a batch-effect correction. Compared with controls, multiple sclerosis patients had significantly lower normalized Chao1 diversity, a finding suggesting substantial peripheral T-cell clonal expansion. Roughly 5 TRBV segments, including TRBV5-6, TRBV5-1 and TRBV20-1, were significantly more frequent in patients than controls. The control group was slightly older than the multiple sclerosis patient group.

TCR beta repertoires were profiled from peripheral blood of roughly 13 young patients with multiple sclerosis to demonstrate the VDJtools post-analysis software. The multiple sclerosis patients were children and adolescents ranging in age from 6 to 15 years. Between the V and J ends, shortened by 2 bases and 6 bases respectively, the junction contains 11 bases. From a lookup of the germline V gene, CDR1 and CDR2 are ENHRY and SYGVKD. The CDR3 numbers 13 residues from cysteine through phenylalanine. The entry retains the CDR3 DNA only, 39 bases that are in frame from base 1. This clonotype appeared a few times. The antigen this receptor binds is unknown. No clone much larger than this one lies a single base away; base qualities are absent. Preparation of the library involved PCR. The reads were generated on an Illumina HiSeq 2500. To reduce PCR and sequencing biases, unique molecular identifiers were built into the TCR beta cDNA libraries. Roughly 0.5 million cDNA molecules were obtained per 1 to 10 million input T cells, so each molecule approximated one T cell. The patient libraries were prepared and sequenced with the same protocol used for the earlier healthy control dataset. Within a given batch, samples were prepared together, multiplexed and sequenced on the same HiSeq lane. In the original analysis: MIGEC was used to process the raw barcoded reads, and molecular identifier groups with only a single read were discarded before consensus assembly and CDR3 extraction. Clonotype tables were post-analysed with VDJtools, normalizing diversity by down-sampling all datasets to the smallest sample size. To correct batch-related cross-sample contamination, repertoire overlap clustering matched CDR3 amino acid sequences but not nucleotide sequences. TCRdb redid the processing of the public reads, applying fastp at Q25 and MiXCR, and retained in-frame beta chains. Each record represents a unique CDR3 protein, reported with the most common genes and DNA among its rows. None of the V and J calls come from the authors' own analysis; TCRdb made them. The sample table contains fewer than 850,000 distinct CDR3 sequences; only one count was recorded for just over 45% of them. The ten largest clones capture around 4.7% of the sample.

Rearrangement joined TRBV10-3 to TRBJ2-7; TRBD1 is a weak D gene call, 5 bases matching. Input material: blood. The clonotype was recovered from a girl aged 5-17 years with multiple sclerosis. The CDR3 in this case is CAISEETASEQYF. The nucleotide sequence reads as follows: TGTGCCATCAGTGAGGAGACAGCGTCCGAGCAGTACTTC.